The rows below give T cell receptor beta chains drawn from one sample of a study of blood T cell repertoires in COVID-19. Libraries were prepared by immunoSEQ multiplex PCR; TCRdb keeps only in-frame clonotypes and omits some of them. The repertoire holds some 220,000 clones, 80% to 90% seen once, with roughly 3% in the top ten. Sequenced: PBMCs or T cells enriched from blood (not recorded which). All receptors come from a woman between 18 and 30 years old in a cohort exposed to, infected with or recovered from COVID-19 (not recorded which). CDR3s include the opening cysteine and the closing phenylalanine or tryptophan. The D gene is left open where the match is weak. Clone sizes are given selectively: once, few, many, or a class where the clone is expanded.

cdr3_aa: CASSQDRLSEKLFF
cdr3_nt: TGTGCCAGCTCACAGGACAGGTTAAGTGAAAAACTGTTTTTT
d_call: TRBD1
v_call: TRBV18
j_call: TRBJ1-4
clone_size: NA

cdr3_aa: CATRQATNEKLFF
cdr3_nt: TGTGCCACTAGACAGGCAACTAATGAAAAACTGTTTTTT
d_call: NA
v_call: TRBV19
j_call: TRBJ1-4
clone_size: NA

cdr3_aa: CASSLRQGATGVELFF
cdr3_nt: TGTGCCAGCAGCTTAAGGCAGGGCGCGACGGGAGTGGAGCTGTTTTTT
d_call: NA
v_call: TRBV11-1
j_call: TRBJ2-2
clone_size: NA

cdr3_aa: CASSIAGGTGELFF
cdr3_nt: TGTGCCAGCAGCATAGCAGGGGGGACCGGGGAGCTGTTTTTT
d_call: NA
v_call: TRBV25-1
j_call: TRBJ2-2
clone_size: NA

cdr3_aa: CASSPLAGGYNEQFF
cdr3_nt: TGTGCCAGCAGCCCCCTAGCGGGAGGCTACAATGAGCAGTTCTTC
d_call: TRBD2
v_call: TRBV7-3
j_call: TRBJ2-1
clone_size: NA

cdr3_aa: CASGLGQLSDYEQYF
cdr3_nt: TGTGCTAGTGGTTTGGGACAGTTGTCTGACTACGAGCAGTACTTC
d_call: NA
v_call: TRBV12-5
j_call: TRBJ2-7
clone_size: NA

cdr3_aa: CASRFGSDGTGELFF
cdr3_nt: TGTGCCAGCCGATTTGGTAGCGACGGCACCGGGGAGCTGTTTTTT
d_call: NA
v_call: TRBV2
j_call: TRBJ2-2
clone_size: NA

cdr3_aa: CASSPGTDQYGYTF
cdr3_nt: TGCGCCAGCAGCCCCGGGACAGACCAATATGGCTACACCTTC
d_call: TRBD1
v_call: TRBV5-1
j_call: TRBJ1-2
clone_size: NA

cdr3_aa: CASSPTSGSYEQYF
cdr3_nt: TGTGCCAGCAGTCCCACTAGCGGTTCCTACGAGCAGTACTTC
d_call: TRBD2
v_call: TRBV28
j_call: TRBJ2-7
clone_size: NA

cdr3_aa: CASSPRAGMDEAFF
cdr3_nt: TGTGCCAGCTCACCACGGGCGGGGATGGATGAAGCTTTCTTT
d_call: NA
v_call: TRBV18
j_call: TRBJ1-1
clone_size: NA

cdr3_aa: CASSVTGYLETKNIQYF
cdr3_nt: TGTGCCAGCAGCGTCACAGGGTACCTTGAGACCAAAAACATTCAGTACTTC
d_call: NA
v_call: TRBV2
j_call: TRBJ2-4
clone_size: NA

cdr3_aa: CASSYSAVEGTGSFF
cdr3_nt: TGTGCCAGCAGTTACTCGGCGGTGGAAGGGACAGGATCTTTCTTT
d_call: TRBD1
v_call: TRBV6-5
j_call: TRBJ1-1
clone_size: NA

cdr3_aa: CASSPRQGASEDYGYTF
cdr3_nt: TGTGCCAGCAGTCCCCGCCAGGGGGCTTCAGAAGACTATGGCTACACCTTC
d_call: TRBD1
v_call: TRBV6-6
j_call: TRBJ1-2
clone_size: NA

cdr3_aa: CASSFGETTSTDTQYF
cdr3_nt: TGTGCCAGCAGCTTTGGGGAGACAACTAGCACAGATACGCAGTATTTT
d_call: NA
v_call: TRBV7-9
j_call: TRBJ2-3
clone_size: NA

cdr3_aa: CASSNNRANEKLFF
cdr3_nt: TGTGCCAGCAGTAACAACCGGGCTAATGAAAAACTGTTTTTT
d_call: NA
v_call: TRBV6-5
j_call: TRBJ1-4
clone_size: NA

cdr3_aa: CASSDQGLALHF
cdr3_nt: TGTGCCAGCAGTGATCAGGGGTTGGCCCTCCACTTT
d_call: NA
v_call: TRBV6-1
j_call: TRBJ1-6
clone_size: once

cdr3_aa: CAIRDSLQETQYF
cdr3_nt: TGTGCCATCAGGGACAGCCTCCAAGAGACCCAGTACTTC
d_call: NA
v_call: TRBV10-3
j_call: TRBJ2-5
clone_size: NA

cdr3_aa: CASSSRDSNYGYTF
cdr3_nt: TGTGCCAGCAGCTCCCGGGACTCTAACTATGGCTACACCTTC
d_call: NA
v_call: TRBV9
j_call: TRBJ1-2
clone_size: NA

cdr3_aa: CASSEDVLAGLAKNIQYF
cdr3_nt: TGTGCCAGCAGTGAAGATGTCCTAGCGGGGCTAGCCAAAAACATTCAGTACTTC
d_call: TRBD2
v_call: TRBV6-1
j_call: TRBJ2-4
clone_size: NA

cdr3_aa: CASSSEGRTDTQYF
cdr3_nt: TGCGCCAGCAGTTCTGAGGGCCGCACAGATACGCAGTATTTT
d_call: NA
v_call: TRBV5-1
j_call: TRBJ2-3
clone_size: NA

cdr3_aa: CASSRQGAATEAFF
cdr3_nt: TGTGCCAGCAGCCGACAGGGGGCGGCGACTGAAGCTTTCTTT
d_call: TRBD1
v_call: TRBV11-3
j_call: TRBJ1-1
clone_size: NA

cdr3_aa: CASSITRGLAGGPYEQYF
cdr3_nt: TGTGCCAGTAGTATCACCAGGGGACTAGCGGGAGGGCCATACGAGCAGTACTTC
d_call: TRBD2
v_call: TRBV19
j_call: TRBJ2-7
clone_size: NA

cdr3_aa: CASSLGTGTGGAGSQPQHF
cdr3_nt: TGTGCCAGCAGCTTGGGAACAGGGACAGGGGGCGCCGGGAGCCAGCCCCAGCATTTT
d_call: TRBD1
v_call: TRBV5-8
j_call: TRBJ1-5
clone_size: NA

cdr3_aa: CASSPTGDTDTQYF
cdr3_nt: TGTGCCAGCAGCCCGACAGGGGACACAGATACGCAGTATTTT
d_call: TRBD1
v_call: TRBV7-3
j_call: TRBJ2-3
clone_size: NA

cdr3_aa: CASSGAGWLAGGGGHYNEQFF
cdr3_nt: TGTGCCAGTAGTGGGGCAGGGTGGCTAGCGGGAGGAGGGGGCCACTACAATGAGCAGTTCTTC
d_call: TRBD2
v_call: TRBV19
j_call: TRBJ2-1
clone_size: NA

cdr3_aa: CASSPAPGTGHNEQFF
cdr3_nt: TGTGCCAGCAGCCCGGCACCCGGGACAGGGCACAATGAGCAGTTCTTC
d_call: TRBD1
v_call: TRBV3-1/TRBV3-2
j_call: TRBJ2-1
clone_size: NA

cdr3_aa: CASSYSRDRAYEKLFF
cdr3_nt: TGTGCCAGCAGTTACTCTAGGGACAGGGCCTATGAAAAACTGTTTTTT
d_call: TRBD1
v_call: TRBV6-5
j_call: TRBJ1-4
clone_size: NA

cdr3_aa: CAAIQVAGRNTEAFF
cdr3_nt: TGTGCCGCCATCCAGGTTGCCGGCAGAAACACTGAAGCTTTCTTT
d_call: NA
v_call: TRBV28
j_call: TRBJ1-1
clone_size: NA

cdr3_aa: CASSVGGGTGELFF
cdr3_nt: TGTGCCAGCAGCGTAGGCGGGGGCACCGGGGAGCTGTTTTTT
d_call: TRBD2
v_call: TRBV9
j_call: TRBJ2-2
clone_size: NA

cdr3_aa: CASRQMNTEAFF
cdr3_nt: TGCGCCAGCCGACAGATGAACACTGAAGCTTTCTTT
d_call: NA
v_call: TRBV5-1
j_call: TRBJ1-1
clone_size: NA

cdr3_aa: CATSDSGQSYGYTF
cdr3_nt: TGTGCCACCAGTGACTCGGGACAGTCCTATGGCTACACCTTC
d_call: TRBD1
v_call: TRBV24-1
j_call: TRBJ1-2
clone_size: few

cdr3_aa: CASSVATGTGNSPLHF
cdr3_nt: TGTGCCAGCAGCGTAGCTACAGGGACAGGGAATTCACCCCTCCACTTT
d_call: TRBD1
v_call: TRBV9
j_call: TRBJ1-6
clone_size: NA

cdr3_aa: CASSVAPGTDNSPLHF
cdr3_nt: TGTGCCAGCAGCGTAGCCCCCGGGACAGATAATTCACCCCTCCACTTT
d_call: TRBD1
v_call: TRBV9
j_call: TRBJ1-6
clone_size: NA

cdr3_aa: CASSQRGGRANYGYTF
cdr3_nt: TGCGCCAGCAGCCAGAGAGGGGGTCGAGCTAACTATGGCTACACCTTC
d_call: NA
v_call: TRBV4-1
j_call: TRBJ1-2
clone_size: NA

cdr3_aa: CASSTGTGYSPLHF
cdr3_nt: TGTGCCAGCAGTACCGGGACAGGGTATTCACCCCTCCACTTT
d_call: TRBD1
v_call: TRBV7-8
j_call: TRBJ1-6
clone_size: NA

cdr3_aa: CASSSSGTFYNEQFF
cdr3_nt: TGTGCCAGCAGCTCTAGCGGGACTTTTTACAATGAGCAGTTCTTC
d_call: TRBD2
v_call: TRBV7-6
j_call: TRBJ2-1
clone_size: NA

cdr3_aa: CASSYSTSGGYNEQFF
cdr3_nt: TGTGCCAGCAGTTACTCGACTAGCGGGGGGTACAATGAGCAGTTCTTC
d_call: TRBD2
v_call: TRBV6-6
j_call: TRBJ2-1
clone_size: NA

cdr3_aa: CASSGRGADTQYF
cdr3_nt: TGTGCCAGCAGCGGTCGGGGTGCAGATACGCAGTATTTT
d_call: NA
v_call: TRBV3-1/TRBV3-2
j_call: TRBJ2-3
clone_size: NA

cdr3_aa: CASSIDSSYNEQFF
cdr3_nt: TGTGCCAGTAGTATCGACAGCTCCTACAATGAGCAGTTCTTC
d_call: NA
v_call: TRBV19
j_call: TRBJ2-1
clone_size: NA

cdr3_aa: CASSLRTGGLNTEAFF
cdr3_nt: TGTGCCAGCAGCTTGAGGACAGGGGGACTGAACACTGAAGCTTTCTTT
d_call: TRBD1
v_call: TRBV5-4
j_call: TRBJ1-1
clone_size: once

cdr3_aa: CASSIGGQGVYEQYF
cdr3_nt: TGTGCCAGTAGTATAGGGGGACAGGGTGTCTACGAGCAGTACTTC
d_call: TRBD1
v_call: TRBV19
j_call: TRBJ2-7
clone_size: NA

cdr3_aa: CASSLAPGVNGELFF
cdr3_nt: TGTGCCAGCAGCTTGGCCCCAGGGGTCAATGGGGAGCTGTTTTTT
d_call: NA
v_call: TRBV5-8
j_call: TRBJ2-2
clone_size: NA

cdr3_aa: CASSSTDTQYF
cdr3_nt: TGTGCCAGCTCTAGCACAGATACGCAGTATTTT
d_call: NA
v_call: TRBV6-4
j_call: TRBJ2-3
clone_size: NA

cdr3_aa: CASSYSPGGYNEQFF
cdr3_nt: TGTGCCAGCAGTTACTCGCCAGGGGGGTACAATGAGCAGTTCTTC
d_call: NA
v_call: TRBV6-5
j_call: TRBJ2-1
clone_size: NA

cdr3_aa: CAISEATGGTYGYTF
cdr3_nt: TGTGCCATCAGTGAGGCGACAGGGGGTACCTATGGCTACACCTTC
d_call: TRBD1
v_call: TRBV10-3
j_call: TRBJ1-2
clone_size: NA

cdr3_aa: CSVEDIRDSAAFF
cdr3_nt: TGCAGCGTTGAAGATATAAGGGACAGTGCAGCTTTCTTT
d_call: TRBD1
v_call: TRBV29-1
j_call: TRBJ1-1
clone_size: NA

cdr3_aa: CASSLGQEGYTF
cdr3_nt: TGTGCCAGCAGCTTGGGACAGGAGGGCTACACCTTC
d_call: NA
v_call: TRBV5-4
j_call: TRBJ1-2
clone_size: NA

cdr3_aa: CATSGWGDMQFF
cdr3_nt: TGTGCCACCAGTGGGTGGGGAGACATGCAGTTCTTC
d_call: NA
v_call: TRBV24-1
j_call: TRBJ2-1
clone_size: once

cdr3_aa: CATTRMRRENHEQYF
cdr3_nt: TGTGCCACCACCCGAATGAGGCGGGAGAACCACGAGCAGTACTTC
d_call: TRBD2
v_call: TRBV24-1
j_call: TRBJ2-7
clone_size: NA

cdr3_aa: CASSISGNTGNTIYF
cdr3_nt: TGTGCCAGCAGCATTAGCGGCAATACTGGAAACACCATATATTTT
d_call: NA
v_call: TRBV7-9
j_call: TRBJ1-3
clone_size: NA

cdr3_aa: CASSQETAFNEKLFF
cdr3_nt: TGTGCCAGCAGCCAAGAGACAGCCTTTAATGAAAAACTGTTTTTT
d_call: NA
v_call: TRBV14
j_call: TRBJ1-4
clone_size: NA

cdr3_aa: CASSPRTGTGYTEAFF
cdr3_nt: TGTGCCAGCAGCCCGCGGACAGGGACGGGGTACACTGAAGCTTTCTTT
d_call: TRBD1
v_call: TRBV5-5
j_call: TRBJ1-1
clone_size: NA

cdr3_aa: CASSLGRLQETQYF
cdr3_nt: TGTGCCAGCAGTTTAGGGAGACTCCAAGAGACCCAGTACTTC
d_call: NA
v_call: TRBV28
j_call: TRBJ2-5
clone_size: NA